The sequence of this T cell receptor (beta chain) was determined in a study of lymphopenia after photon versus proton radiotherapy (dated by TCRdb to about 2019). General notes on the study: The study compared the immunological effects of photon versus proton radiation therapy in patients with gastrointestinal tumors who developed high-grade lymphopenia. The cohort comprised roughly 20 patients with gastrointestinal tumors who received either photon or proton therapy and then developed lymphopenia. The study was designed to characterize how the impact on the immune system differs between the two radiation modalities. Overall study results and their limits: After the lymphocyte count nadir, repertoires from photon-treated patients showed oligoclonal expansion, particularly of CD8+ Temra cells, and this expansion drove the decline in diversity. Across the cohort, among patients who died, a greater drop in TCR diversity after the nadir was inversely correlated with overall survival time. During treatment, patients who received photon therapy lost naive T cells and TCR diversity and gained effector/memory populations, whereas patients who received proton therapy remained relatively stable. The survival association was assessed only in patients who died, and better survival with proton therapy was presented by the authors as a possibility rather than a demonstrated result.

In regard to this clone: Its target antigen remains unknown. No much larger clone exists at a distance of one base, and base qualities are not known.

From the germline V gene, CDR1 is SGHDN and CDR2 is FVKESK. Reading from cysteine to phenylalanine, the CDR3 counts 15 amino acids. Solely the CDR3 DNA is kept, with 45 bases framed from the first base. V is shortened by 3 bases, J by 2 bases, and the region joining them spans 11 bases. The method behind the library was the immunoSEQ multiplex PCR assay. Alongside multiparametric flow cytometry, deep sequencing of rearranged TCR beta loci was used to profile the T cell repertoires. TCRdb provides this immuneACCESS table in a form limited to in-frame rearrangements. Some clones are lacking; in checked studies, under half of them reflect an unresolved V gene, and why the rest are absent is not known. Here the sample has about 12,000 clones; roughly 90% occur a single time. The ten largest clones capture roughly 3.3% of the sample.

The material was peripheral blood, obtained from a patient treated with proton-based radiotherapy. The sequence links TRBV14 to TRBJ2-1; the D gene is possibly TRBD2, with 6 bases matching. The receptor was derived from a man in his 60s with pancreatic cancer. For the CDR3, the sequence is CASSQGGWTYNEQFF. The nucleotides are TGTGCCAGCAGCCAGGGGGGTTGGACCTACAATGAGCAGTTCTTC. Full variable domain (CDR3 extended with the reference TRBV14 and TRBJ2-1 proteins): EAGVTQFPSHSVIEKGQTVTLRCDPISGHDNLYWYRRVMGKEIKFLLHFVKESKQDESGMPNNRFLAERTGGTYSTLKVQPAELEDSGVYFCASSQGGWTYNEQFFGPGTRLTVL.